Listed here are 9 T cell receptor beta chains from one sample, sequenced in a study of early stage breast cancer tumors. TCRdb keeps only in-frame clones here, not all; method: immunoSEQ multiplex PCR. The profile shows roughly 48,000 clones, 83% of them singletons. Sequenced input: blood. All receptors come from a person aged 45 to 59 with breast cancer.

This clone has only a few counts. The CDR3 sequence is CASSPMGQGAWKGDEQYF. CDR3 coding DNA: TGTGCCAGCAGCCCGATGGGACAGGGGGCTTGGAAGGGGGACGAGCAGTACTTC. The V and J genes are TRBV5-6 and TRBJ2-7, with 12 nucleotides matching TRBD1. Per the germline V gene, CDR1 is SGHDT and CDR2 is YYEEEE. V shed 4 bases, J shed 5 bases, and the junction held 16 bases outside the gene matches. This CDR3 contains 18 residues.

This chain uses TRBV2 with TRBJ1-6, with D hard to call. CDR1 is SNHLY, CDR2 FYNNEI, per germline. The CDR3 consists of 13 residues. Trimming stripped 3 bases from V and 7 bases from J, with 7 bases between. The CDR3 protein is CASSDLENSPLHF. CDR3 DNA sequence: TGTGCCAGCAGTGACTTGGAGAATTCACCCCTCCACTTT. The variable domain in full, completed from reference TRBV2 and TRBJ1-6, reads EPEVTQTPSHQVTQMGQEVILRCVPISNHLYFYWYRQILGQKVEFLVSFYNNEISEKSEIFDDQFSVERPDGSNFTLKIRSTKLEDSAMYFCASSDLENSPLHFGNGTRLTVT.

The chain couples TRBV18 to TRBJ1-3; TRBD1 aligns across 8 bases. The junction had 9 bases not matched to a gene; V was cut back by 1 base and J by 4 bases. This CDR3 has 17 residues. Germline V gene data show CDR1 as KGHSH and CDR2 as LQKENI. In DNA form, the CDR3 reads TGTGCCAGCTCACCACTCCCTCCACAGGGGGTCGGAAACACCATATATTTT. This gives the protein CASSPLPPQGVGNTIYF.

This chain joins TRBV29-1 and TRBJ1-3, with TRBD1 matching over 7 bases. From germline, CDR1 is SQVTM and CDR2 ANQGSEA. This CDR3 contains 14 residues. Trimming removed 3 bases from V and 1 base from J; junction bases left unmatched: 3. This chain's CDR3 is CSVEGQLSGNTIYF. CDR3 nucleotide sequence: TGCAGCGTTGAGGGACAGCTTTCTGGAAACACCATATATTTT.

The chain carries TRBV10-3 and TRBJ2-1; 7 nucleotides agree with TRBD2. There are 14 residues in the CDR3. The germline V gene has CDR1 ENHRY and CDR2 SYGVKD. After removal of 2 bases from V and 12 bases from J, the junction contained 10 bases not matched to a gene. The DNA for the CDR3 is TGTGCCATCAGTGAGGGTATAGCGGGTAGGGGGCAGTTCTTC. Translating gives CAISEGIAGRGQFF.

The count of this clone is one. This sequence joins TRBV7-2 and TRBJ2-7, with 10 bases identical to TRBD1. The CDR3 contains 15 residues. Per the germline V gene, CDR1 is SGHTA and CDR2 is FQGNSA. After removal of 5 bases from V and 6 bases from J, the junction contained 10 bases not matched to a gene. CDR3 in amino acids: CASSPTGGPLREQYF. CDR3 nucleotides: TGTGCCAGCAGCCCGACAGGGGGCCCGCTGCGCGAGCAGTACTTC. The whole variable domain, filled in from reference TRBV7-2 and TRBJ2-7, reads GAGVSQSPSNKVTEKGKDVELRCDPISGHTALYWYRQSLGQGLEFLIYFQGNSAPDKSGLPSDRFSAERTGGSVSTLTIQRTQQEDSAVYLCASSPTGGPLREQYFGPGTRLTVT.

This sequence joins TRBV18 and TRBJ2-7; D gene uncertain. Germline assignment: CDR1 KGHSH and CDR2 LQKENI. The CDR3 loop spans 11 amino acids. The germline V and J ends were trimmed by 5 bases and 3 bases, with 5 bases remaining between them. CDR3 nucleotides: TGTGCCAGCTCAGCCCACTACGAGCAGTACTTC. This translates into CASSAHYEQYF.

The gene calls are TRBV5-1 and TRBJ2-1, with TRBD2 matching over 7 bases. The CDR3 runs to 14 residues. Germline loops: CDR1 SGHRS, CDR2 YFSETQ. J gave up 6 bases and V 5 bases, and 8 bases lay outside the gene matches. In DNA, the CDR3 is TGCGCCAGCAGGGGGGACTATCCCGTCAATGAGCAGTTCTTC. It translates to CASRGDYPVNEQFF.

V is TRBV28 and J is TRBJ2-7, with D possibly being TRBD1 or TRBD2 (7 bases each). The CDR3 has 14 residues. Per germline, CDR1 MDHEN and CDR2 SYDVKM. Deletions cut 4 bases from V and 7 bases from J, with 17 bases between. The CDR3 DNA reads as TGTGCCAGCAGTTCAGGGACAGTGGGGGGGGAGCAGTACTTC. Translating gives CASSSGTVGGEQYF.